This TCR beta chain emerged from a study of beta chain features in type 1 diabetes. Background on the study: There was similarity between patients and healthy donors in age, gender and cell yields.

CD4+ naive, central memory, regulatory and stem cell-like memory subsets were isolated by sorting on CD45RO/CCR7/CD25/CD127/CD95/CD27. Purity (above 98%) was reached by all sorted populations. About this clone: The antigen is unknown. This sample includes further DNA sequences coding for the same CDR3.

Per germline, CDR1 DFQATT and CDR2 SNEGSKA (reference sequence). Trimming shortened V by 5 bases and J by 3 bases, and 4 bases separated the two germline ends. The CDR3 length is 10 residues. Expressed TCRB transcripts got sequenced, as all isolated RNA was reverse transcribed. Assay: immunoSEQ multiplex PCR; the TCRdb copy retains only in-frame clones and omits some. The repertoire holds approximately 730,000 clones, 10% to 15% seen once, with around 0.022% in the top ten. Study-wide findings and caveats: When Type 1 diabetes patients were examined, their TCRB CDR3s proved moderately but significantly shorter in all four CD4+ subsets. Patients showed naive, central memory and Treg TCRB repertoires that appeared more similar than those of healthy donors.

This TCR derives from a man younger than 30 with type 1 diabetes. The V call is TRBV20-1, the J call TRBJ2-5; no firm D call. The specimen was naive CD4+ T cells from blood. The DNA for the CDR3 is TGCAGTGCTTCGAAAGAGACCCAGTACTTC. Translating it yields CSASKETQYF.